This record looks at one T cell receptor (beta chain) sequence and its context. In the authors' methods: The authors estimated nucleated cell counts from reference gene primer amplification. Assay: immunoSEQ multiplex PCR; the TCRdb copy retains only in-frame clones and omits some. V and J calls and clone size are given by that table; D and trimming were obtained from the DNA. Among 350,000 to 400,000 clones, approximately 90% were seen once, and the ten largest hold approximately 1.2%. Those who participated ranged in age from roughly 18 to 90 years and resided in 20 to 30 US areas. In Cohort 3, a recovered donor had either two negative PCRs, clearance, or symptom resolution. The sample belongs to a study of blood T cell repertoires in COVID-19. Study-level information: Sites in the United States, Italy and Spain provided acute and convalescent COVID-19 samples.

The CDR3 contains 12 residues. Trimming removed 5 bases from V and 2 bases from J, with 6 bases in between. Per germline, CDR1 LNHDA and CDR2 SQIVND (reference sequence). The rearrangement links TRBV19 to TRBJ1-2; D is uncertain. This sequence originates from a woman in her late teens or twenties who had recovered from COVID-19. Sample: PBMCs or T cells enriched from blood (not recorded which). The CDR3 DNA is TGTGCCAGTAGTTCCGGGAACTATGGCTACACCTTC. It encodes CASSSGNYGYTF.